This paragraph covers one T cell receptor (beta chain) sequence. CDR1 and CDR2 from the germline V gene are SGHDT and YYEEEE. The CDR3 has 11 residues. V dropped 1 base and J dropped 11 bases, with 10 bases sitting between them. Every patient had relapsed following autologous stem cell transplantation, and cohorts differed in brentuximab vedotin exposure. These data belong to a study of PD-1 blockade in classical Hodgkin lymphoma. Using immunoSEQ multiplex PCR, the repertoire was profiled, and TCRdb retains in-frame clones only, with some absent. Here the sample spans some 100,000 clones, around 88% being singletons.

The receptor was isolated from a human donor with classical Hodgkin lymphoma. This specimen consisted of peripheral blood mononuclear cells (PBMCs), obtained before the second cycle of nivolumab. This chain joins TRBV5-6 and TRBJ2-7; D is ambiguous. This CDR3 is CASSLSGGEYF. The CDR3 DNA reads TGTGCCAGCAGCTTGTCGGGTGGGGAGTACTTC. Full variable domain (outside the CDR3, taken from reference TRBV5-6 and TRBJ2-7): DAGVTQSPTHLIKTRGQQVTLRCSPKSGHDTVSWYQQALGQGPQFIFQYYEEEERQRGNFPDRFSGHQFPNYSSELNVNALLLGDSALYLCASSLSGGEYFGPGTRLTVT.